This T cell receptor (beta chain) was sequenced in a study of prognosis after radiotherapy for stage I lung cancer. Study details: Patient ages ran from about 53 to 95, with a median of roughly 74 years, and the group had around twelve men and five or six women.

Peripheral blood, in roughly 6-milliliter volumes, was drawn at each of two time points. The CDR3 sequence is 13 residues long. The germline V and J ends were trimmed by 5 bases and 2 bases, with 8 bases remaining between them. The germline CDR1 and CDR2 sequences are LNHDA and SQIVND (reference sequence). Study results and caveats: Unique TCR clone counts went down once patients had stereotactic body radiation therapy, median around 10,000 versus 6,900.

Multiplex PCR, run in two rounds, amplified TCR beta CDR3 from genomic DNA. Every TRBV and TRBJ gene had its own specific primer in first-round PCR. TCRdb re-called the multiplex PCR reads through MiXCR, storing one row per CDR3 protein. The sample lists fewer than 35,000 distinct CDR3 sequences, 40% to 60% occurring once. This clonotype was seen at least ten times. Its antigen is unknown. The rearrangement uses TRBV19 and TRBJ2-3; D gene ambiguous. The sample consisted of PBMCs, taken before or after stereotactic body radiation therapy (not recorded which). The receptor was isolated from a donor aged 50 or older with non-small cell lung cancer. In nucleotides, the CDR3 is TGTGCCAGTAGTGGCACCTCCACAGATACGCAGTATTTT. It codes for CASSGTSTDTQYF.